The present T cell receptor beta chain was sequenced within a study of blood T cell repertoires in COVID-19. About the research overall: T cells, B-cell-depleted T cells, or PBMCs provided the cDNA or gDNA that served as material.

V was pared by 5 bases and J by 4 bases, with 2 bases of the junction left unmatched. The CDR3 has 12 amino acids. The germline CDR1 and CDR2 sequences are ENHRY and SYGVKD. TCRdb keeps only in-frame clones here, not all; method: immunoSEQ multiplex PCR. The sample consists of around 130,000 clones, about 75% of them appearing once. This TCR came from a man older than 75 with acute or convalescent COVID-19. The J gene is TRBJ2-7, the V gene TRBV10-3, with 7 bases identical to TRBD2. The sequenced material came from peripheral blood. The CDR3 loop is CAISWEGYEQYF. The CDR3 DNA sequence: TGTGCCATCAGTTGGGAGGGGTACGAGCAGTACTTC.